This TCR beta chain was captured by sequencing in a study of post-analysis software for immune sequencing data. About the study: Included among the disease courses, which were recorded for the cohort, were relapsing-remitting, secondary progressive and progressive-relapsing multiple sclerosis.

CDR1 and CDR2 (germline): SGHVS, FQNEAQ. The CDR3 sequence is 15 residues long. General study results and limits: F measure showed strong co-clustering of same-batch samples. The five TRBV segments detected at higher frequency in patients than in controls included TRBV5-6, TRBV5-1 and TRBV20-1. People with multiple sclerosis had a significantly lower normalized Chao1 diversity than controls did.

Libraries were made from TCR beta cDNA, and they carried unique molecular identifiers. T cells, about 0.85 to 11 million of them, yielded some 540,000 cDNA molecules. TCRdb used MiXCR to reprocess the PCR reads, holding one entry per CDR3 protein. The sample holds 400,000 to 500,000 distinct CDR3 sequences, approximately 38% seen once. With respect to this clonotype: The antigen remains undetermined.

This sequence originates from a girl aged 2 to 9 with multiple sclerosis. The sequenced sample consisted of blood. The V and J genes are TRBV7-8 and TRBJ2-5; TRBD1 or TRBD2 may be the D gene (5 bases each). The J call may not be correct, given that the DNA end is closer to TRBJ2-7. In nucleotides, the CDR3 is TGTGCCAGCAGCCCGGGACCGTGGGGTGACTACGAGCAGTACTTC. It codes for CASSPGPWGDYEQYF.